This T cell receptor (beta chain) derives from a study of Graves' ophthalmopathy and Graves' hyperthyroidism. Study overall: Pretreatment peripheral blood was obtained at initial diagnosis.

Investigators amplified TCR beta CDR3 regions from RNA transcripts. The authors performed first-round RT-PCR with HTBI primers and then a second-round multiplex PCR. TCRdb reprocessed the multiplex PCR reads via MiXCR and lists one record per CDR3 protein. Of hundreds of thousands of distinct CDR3 sequences listed, about 20% were seen once; the top ten hold approximately 7%. Germline V gives CDR1 KGHSH, CDR2 LQKENI. There are 15 residues in the CDR3. In the case of this clonotype: The germline gene is not matched at one end of the junction; a read error may be the cause.

Recruitment covered hyperthyroidism patients aged 18 to 65 whose new diagnosis was of under 2 months' duration. The study excluded patients with other autoimmune diseases, uncontrolled infections, pregnancy or lactation. Clinical symptoms, serum thyroxine, TRAb, thyroid ultrasound and orbital computed tomography were relied on for diagnosis. V gene TRBV18 combines with J gene TRBJ2-5; D may be TRBD1 or TRBD2 (5 bases each). The clonotype comes from a woman aged 18-30 years with stable Graves' hyperthyroidism. Some clones in this sample may be carry-over from other donors' samples. Specimen: peripheral blood. The CDR3 DNA follows: TGTGCCAGCTCCACCAGTGGCAGGGACCAAGAGACCAAGTACTTC. Amino acid sequence: CASSTSGRDQETKYF.